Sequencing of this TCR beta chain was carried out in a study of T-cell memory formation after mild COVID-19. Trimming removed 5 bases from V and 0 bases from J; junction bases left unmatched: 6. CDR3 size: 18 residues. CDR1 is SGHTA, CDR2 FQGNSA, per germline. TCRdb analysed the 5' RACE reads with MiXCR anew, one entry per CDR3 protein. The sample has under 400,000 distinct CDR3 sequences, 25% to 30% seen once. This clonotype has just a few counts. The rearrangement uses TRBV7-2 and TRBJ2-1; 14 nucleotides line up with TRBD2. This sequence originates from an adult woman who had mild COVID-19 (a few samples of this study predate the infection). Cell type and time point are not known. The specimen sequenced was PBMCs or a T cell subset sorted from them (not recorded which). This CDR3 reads CASSPGTSGGSSYNEQFF. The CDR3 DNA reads TGTGCCAGCAGCCCGGGGACTAGCGGGGGATCCTCCTACAATGAGCAGTTCTTC.